The clone carrying this T cell receptor beta chain was observed a few times. This sample stems from a study of CD8+ T cells in alopecia areata. CD4+ and CD8+ T cells were sorted from PBMCs. From germline, CDR1 is SEHNR and CDR2 FQNEAQ (reference sequence). CDR3 length: 13 residues. V was shortened by 1 base and J by 7 bases, with 5 bases between the two germline ends. The authors extracted RNA and reverse transcribed it into cDNA as the sequencing template. Profiling relied on immunoSEQ multiplex PCR, and the TCRdb table lists in-frame clones only, not all of them. The sample records roughly 100,000 clones, approximately 60% being singletons.

The V call is TRBV7-9, the J call TRBJ1-6; maybe TRBD1 (5 bases). Sequencing was done on a sample of CD4+ T cells sorted from blood. The clonotype originates from a human donor in good health. The CDR3 protein is CASSLEGNSPLHF. Here the CDR3 DNA reads TGTGCCAGCAGCTTAGAGGGGAATTCACCCCTCCACTTT.